This T cell receptor (beta chain) stems from a study of molecular identifiers for immune sequencing clone quantification. Study-wide results and caveats: In CMV-specific effectors, clones above 20 copies held over 97% of molecules; naive, under 1%.

V lost 2 bases and J 2 bases, leaving 18 bases between the germline ends. CDR3 length: 17 residues. Germline V CDR1 and CDR2: LGHNA, YSLEER. Listed TCR primers and previously described methods were used for bulk TCR libraries. TCRdb analysed the PCR reads with MiXCR anew, one entry per CDR3 protein. The profile shows over 600,000 distinct CDR3 sequences, about 20% of them singletons. This clonotype was counted between two and nine times. Antigen: not known. Sequencing was done on a sample of naive CD8+ T cells from blood, with Jurkat cell RNA spiked in. The subset was: FACS-sorted CD8+CD4-CCR7+CD45RA+ naive T cells. The source of this sequence is a human donor in good health. Some libraries in this study had Jurkat cell RNA spiked in. The V gene is TRBV4-3, the J gene TRBJ2-5; tentatively, D is TRBD2 (6 bases). CDR3 nucleotides: TGCGCCAGCAGCCAATCGAGGGACTTTTCAACTCAAGAGACCCAGTACTTC. This codes for CASSQSRDFSTQETQYF.